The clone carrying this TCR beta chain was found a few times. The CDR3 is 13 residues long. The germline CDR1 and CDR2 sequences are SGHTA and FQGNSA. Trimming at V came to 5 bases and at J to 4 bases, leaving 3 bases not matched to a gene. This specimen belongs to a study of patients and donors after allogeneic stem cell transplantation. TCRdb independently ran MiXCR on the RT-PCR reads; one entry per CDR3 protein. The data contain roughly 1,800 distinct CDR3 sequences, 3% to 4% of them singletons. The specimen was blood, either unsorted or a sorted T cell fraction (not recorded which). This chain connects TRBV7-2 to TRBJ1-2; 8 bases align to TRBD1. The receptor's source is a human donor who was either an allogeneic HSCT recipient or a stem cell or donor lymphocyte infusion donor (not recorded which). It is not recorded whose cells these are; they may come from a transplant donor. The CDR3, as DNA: TGTGCCAGCAGCGAGGACAGGGTCTATGGCTACACCTTC. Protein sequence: CASSEDRVYGYTF. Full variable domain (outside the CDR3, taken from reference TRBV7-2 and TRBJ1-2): GAGVSQSPSNKVTEKGKDVELRCDPISGHTALYWYRQSLGQGLEFLIYFQGNSAPDKSGLPSDRFSAERTGGSVSTLTIQRTQQEDSAVYLCASSEDRVYGYTFGSGTRLTVV.